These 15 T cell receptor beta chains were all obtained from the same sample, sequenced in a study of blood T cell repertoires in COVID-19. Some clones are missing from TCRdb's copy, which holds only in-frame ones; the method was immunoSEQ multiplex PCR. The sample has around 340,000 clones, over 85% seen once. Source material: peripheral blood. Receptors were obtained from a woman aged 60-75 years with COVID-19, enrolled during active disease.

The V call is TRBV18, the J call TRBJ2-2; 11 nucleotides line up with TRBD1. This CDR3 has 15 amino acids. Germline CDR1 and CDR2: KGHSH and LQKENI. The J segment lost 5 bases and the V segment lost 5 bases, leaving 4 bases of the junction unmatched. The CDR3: CASSWDRGSTGELFF. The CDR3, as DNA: TGTGCCAGCTCATGGGACAGGGGGTCGACCGGGGAGCTGTTTTTT.

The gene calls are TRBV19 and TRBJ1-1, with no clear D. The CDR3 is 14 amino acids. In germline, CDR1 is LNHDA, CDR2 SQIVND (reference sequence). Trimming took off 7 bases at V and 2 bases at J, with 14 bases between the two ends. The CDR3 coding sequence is TGTGCCAGTACTAGATCTAGGAGTAACACTGAAGCTTTCTTT. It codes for CASTRSRSNTEAFF. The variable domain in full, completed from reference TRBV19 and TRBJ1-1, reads DGGITQSPKYLFRKEGQNVTLSCEQNLNHDAMYWYRQDPGQGLRLIYYSQIVNDFQKGDIAEGYSVSREKKESFPLTVTSAQKNPTAFYLCASTRSRSNTEAFFGQGTRLTVV.

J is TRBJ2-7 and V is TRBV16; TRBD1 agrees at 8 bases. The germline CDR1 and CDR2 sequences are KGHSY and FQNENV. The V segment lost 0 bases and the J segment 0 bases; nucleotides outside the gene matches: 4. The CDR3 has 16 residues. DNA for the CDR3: TGTGCCAGCAGCCAATCTGGGACAGGTGGCTCCTACGAGCAGTACTTC. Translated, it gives CASSQSGTGGSYEQYF.

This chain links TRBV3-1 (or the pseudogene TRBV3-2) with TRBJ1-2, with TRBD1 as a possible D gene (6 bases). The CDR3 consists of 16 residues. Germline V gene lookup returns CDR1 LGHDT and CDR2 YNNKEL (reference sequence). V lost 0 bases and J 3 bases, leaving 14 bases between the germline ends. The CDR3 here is CASSQDGGRVYYGYTF. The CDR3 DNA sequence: TGTGCCAGCAGCCAAGATGGGGGCAGGGTGTACTATGGCTACACCTTC.

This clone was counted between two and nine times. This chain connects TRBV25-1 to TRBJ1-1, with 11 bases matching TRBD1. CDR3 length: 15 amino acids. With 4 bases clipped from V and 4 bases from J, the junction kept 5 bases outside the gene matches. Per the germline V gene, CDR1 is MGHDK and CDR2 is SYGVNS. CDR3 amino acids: CASSVGQGVLTEAFF. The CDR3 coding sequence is TGTGCCAGCAGTGTGGGACAGGGGGTACTCACTGAAGCTTTCTTT.

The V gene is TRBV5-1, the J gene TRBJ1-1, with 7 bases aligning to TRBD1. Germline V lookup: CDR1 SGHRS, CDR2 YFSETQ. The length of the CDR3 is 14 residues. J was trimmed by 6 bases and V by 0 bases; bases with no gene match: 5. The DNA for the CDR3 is TGCGCCAGCAGCTTGGGACAGGGCGTTGCTGAAGCTTTCTTT. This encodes CASSLGQGVAEAFF. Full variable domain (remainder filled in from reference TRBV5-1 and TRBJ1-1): KAGVTQTPRYLIKTRGQQVTLSCSPISGHRSVSWYQQTPGQGLQFLFEYFSETQRNKGNFPGRFSGRQFSNSRSEMNVSTLELGDSALYLCASSLGQGVAEAFFGQGTRLTVV.

In nucleotides, the CDR3 is TGCGCCACACGTCCGGACAGGGACTATGGCTACACCTTC. This codes for CATRPDRDYGYTF. This sequence joins TRBV5-1 and TRBJ1-2; TRBD1 agrees at 8 bases. This CDR3 contains 13 residues. Trimming removed 9 bases from V and 3 bases from J; junction bases left unmatched: 7. Germline assignment: CDR1 SGHRS and CDR2 YFSETQ.

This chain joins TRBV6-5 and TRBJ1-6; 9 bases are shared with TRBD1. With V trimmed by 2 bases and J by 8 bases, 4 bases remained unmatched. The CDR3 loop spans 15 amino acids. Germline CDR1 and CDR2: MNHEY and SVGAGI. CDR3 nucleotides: TGTGCCAGCAGTTACGAGTGGACAGGGGATTCACCCCTCCACTTT. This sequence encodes CASSYEWTGDSPLHF.

This chain's CDR3 is CASSLTTDTQYF. Written as DNA, the CDR3 is TGCGCCAGCAGCCTAACCACAGATACGCAGTATTTT. This rearrangement joins TRBV5-1 to TRBJ2-3; D uncertain. V was shortened by 4 bases and J by 2 bases, with 5 bases between the two germline ends. This CDR3 has 12 amino acids. Germline V CDR1 and CDR2: SGHRS, YFSETQ.

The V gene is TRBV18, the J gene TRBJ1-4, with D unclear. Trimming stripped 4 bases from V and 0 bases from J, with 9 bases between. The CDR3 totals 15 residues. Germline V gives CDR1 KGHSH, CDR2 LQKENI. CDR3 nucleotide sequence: TGTGCCAGCTCACGCCAGTCCTCAACTAATGAAAAACTGTTTTTT. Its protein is CASSRQSSTNEKLFF.

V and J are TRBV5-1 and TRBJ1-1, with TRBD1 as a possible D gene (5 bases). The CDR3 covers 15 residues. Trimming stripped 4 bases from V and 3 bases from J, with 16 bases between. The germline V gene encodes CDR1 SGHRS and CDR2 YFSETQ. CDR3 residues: CASSPGLIGDTEAFF. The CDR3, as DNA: TGCGCCAGCAGCCCGGGACTTATTGGGGACACTGAAGCTTTCTTT. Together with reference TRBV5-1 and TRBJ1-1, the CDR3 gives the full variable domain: KAGVTQTPRYLIKTRGQQVTLSCSPISGHRSVSWYQQTPGQGLQFLFEYFSETQRNKGNFPGRFSGRQFSNSRSEMNVSTLELGDSALYLCASSPGLIGDTEAFFGQGTRLTVV.

CDR3 nucleotides: TGTGCCAGCAGCTTAGCTGGCGGTCTTGGCTACACCTTC. As protein: CASSLAGGLGYTF. V is TRBV7-9 and J is TRBJ1-2; D gene uncertain. The germline V gene has CDR1 SEHNR and CDR2 FQNEAQ (reference sequence). Trimming stripped 0 bases from V and 7 bases from J, with 9 bases between. This CDR3 spans 13 amino acids. The variable domain in full, with the rest retrieved from reference TRBV7-9 and TRBJ1-2, is DTGVSQNPRHKITKRGQNVTFRCDPISEHNRLYWYRQTLGQGPEFLTYFQNEAQLEKSRLLSDRFSAERPKGSFSTLEIQRTEQGDSAMYLCASSLAGGLGYTFGSGTRLTVV.

The CDR3 DNA reads as TGTGCCACCCGGAGGGGATACCAATCTGAAGCTTTCTTT. It yields the protein CATRRGYQSEAFF. This chain links TRBV19 with TRBJ1-1; TRBD1 might be the D (5 bases). The germline V gene encodes CDR1 LNHDA and CDR2 SQIVND (reference sequence). This CDR3 has 13 residues. Trimming pared 10 bases from V and 6 bases from J, leaving 18 bases between. Filled out from reference TRBV19 and TRBJ1-1, the complete variable domain reads DGGITQSPKYLFRKEGQNVTLSCEQNLNHDAMYWYRQDPGQGLRLIYYSQIVNDFQKGDIAEGYSVSREKKESFPLTVTSAQKNPTAFYLCATRRGYQSEAFFGQGTRLTVV.

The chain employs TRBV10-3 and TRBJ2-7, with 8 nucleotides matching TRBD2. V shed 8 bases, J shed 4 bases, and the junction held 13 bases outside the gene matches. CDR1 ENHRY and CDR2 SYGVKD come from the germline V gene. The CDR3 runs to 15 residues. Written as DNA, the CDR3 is TGTGCCATCGGGGATCCAACGGGGGGGGTTTACGAGCAGTACTTC. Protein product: CAIGDPTGGVYEQYF.

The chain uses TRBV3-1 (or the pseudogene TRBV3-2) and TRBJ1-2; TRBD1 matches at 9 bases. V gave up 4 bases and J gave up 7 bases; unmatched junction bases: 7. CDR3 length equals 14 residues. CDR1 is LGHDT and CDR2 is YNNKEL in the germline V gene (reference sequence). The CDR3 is CASSLDRGLGGYTF. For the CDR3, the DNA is TGTGCCAGCAGCCTGGACAGGGGATTGGGTGGCTACACCTTC.